This TCR beta chain was obtained from a study of blood T cell repertoires in COVID-19. Study-wide context: From the United States, Italy and Spain came samples of acute and convalescent COVID-19.

Per the study methods: Reference gene primer amplification gave nucleated cell count estimates. Clones were read by immunoSEQ multiplex PCR, and TCRdb kept only the in-frame ones, dropping some. That table is the source of V, J and clone size, and D and trimming were worked out from the DNA. The table has roughly 230,000 clones, approximately 85% seen once. In germline, CDR1 is SGHRS, CDR2 YFSETQ. The ends were cut back, 0 bases at V and 0 bases at J, with 9 bases in the middle. The CDR3 covers 15 residues. Sequenced sample: peripheral blood. This receptor was obtained from a man between 40 and 49 years old with acute or convalescent COVID-19. The chain joins TRBV5-1 to TRBJ1-1; no reliable D call. CDR3 sequence reads: CASSLVVAMNTEAFF. The CDR3 bases are TGCGCCAGCAGCTTGGTAGTCGCTATGAACACTGAAGCTTTCTTT.